The 27 T cell receptor beta chains presented below share a single source sample, sequenced in a study of response to subunit inactivated influenza vaccine. TCRdb reprocessed the RT-PCR reads with MiXCR, giving one entry per CDR3 protein. The data show about 780,000 distinct CDR3 sequences, about 18% seen once. The source material was PBMCs from blood, sampled roughly 5 days after vaccination. These receptor sequences come from a man in his fifties or sixties who received an inactivated influenza vaccine.

This rearrangement joins TRBV6-1 to TRBJ2-3; either TRBD1 or TRBD2 may supply D (5 bases each). CDR1 is MNHNS and CDR2 is SASEGT in the germline V gene. This CDR3 region has 14 residues. The CDR3 region has the DNA TGTGCGGGATGGGACGGGGTTTCAGGAGATACGCAGTATTTT. Its protein is CAGWDGVSGDTQYF.

This clonotype appeared many times. The V gene is TRBV20-1, the J gene TRBJ1-2, with unresolved D. This CDR3 region has 10 residues. Germline values: CDR1 DFQATT, CDR2 SNEGSKA (reference sequence). V was shortened by 3 bases and J by 2 bases, with 1 base between the two germline ends. CDR3 coding DNA: TGCAGTGCTAGGAACTATGGCTACACCTTC. Protein sequence: CSARNYGYTF.

The chain combines TRBV6-1 with TRBJ2-7; a weak D match, TRBD2 (5 bases). Trimming took 5 bases from V and 6 from J, leaving 14 bases between them. The CDR3 extends over 13 amino acids. Germline CDR1 reads MNHNS; CDR2 reads SASEGT. The CDR3 nucleotides read TGTGCCAGCAGTCCCCGGGAAGCGACCGAGCAGTACTTC. Translation gives CASSPREATEQYF.

This clonotype was seen at least ten times. The J gene is TRBJ2-7, the V gene TRBV6-6; TRBD1 agrees at 9 bases. CDR3 size: 12 residues. Germline values: CDR1 MNHNY, CDR2 SVGAGI (reference sequence). CDR3 in amino acids: CVTQGAGYEQYF. The DNA of the CDR3 is TGTGTCACACAGGGGGCGGGGTACGAGCAGTACTTC.

A few counts support this clonotype. V gene TRBV5-5 combines with J gene TRBJ2-1; maybe TRBD1 (5 bases). Germline CDR1 reads SGHKS; CDR2 reads YYEKEE (reference sequence). This CDR3 is 14 amino acids long. V gave up 2 bases and J gave up 7 bases, with 13 bases separating them. The CDR3 spells CASSLAGARNEQFF. CDR3 nucleotide sequence: TGTGCCAGCAGCTTAGCTGGGGCGCGGAATGAGCAGTTCTTC.

V is TRBV7-2 and J is TRBJ2-5; D gene ambiguous. CDR3 length equals 15 residues. V dropped 5 bases and J dropped 1 base, with 14 bases sitting between them. The germline V gene has CDR1 SGHTA and CDR2 FQGNSA. CDR3 in amino acids: CASSLRVSLQETQYF. CDR3 nucleotide sequence: TGTGCCAGCAGCCTTAGGGTCTCCCTCCAAGAGACCCAGTACTTC.

The sample holds many counts of this clonotype. The chain combines TRBV7-2 with TRBJ1-2, with 10 bases aligning to TRBD1. The junction had 16 bases not matched to a gene; V was cut back by 5 bases and J by 7 bases. Germline values: CDR1 SGHTA, CDR2 FQGNSA. This CDR3 has 17 amino acids. CDR3 nucleotides: TGTGCCAGCAGCGGAAGAGGACAGGGGGATTTCTATCGTGGCTACACCTTC. Translated, it gives CASSGRGQGDFYRGYTF.

This sequence joins TRBV18 and TRBJ2-3; D call uncertain. The ends were cut back, 4 bases at V and 6 bases at J, with 14 bases in the middle. Germline values: CDR1 KGHSH, CDR2 LQKENI. The CDR3 has 14 amino acids. Here the CDR3 reads CASSRSGSRDTQYF. CDR3 DNA sequence: TGTGCCAGCTCACGATCTGGATCGAGGGATACGCAGTATTTT.

This clonotype came up many times. This rearrangement joins TRBV7-9 to TRBJ2-7; tentatively, D is TRBD1 or TRBD2 (5 bases each). This CDR3 has 15 residues. Germline loops: CDR1 SEHNR, CDR2 FQNEAQ (reference sequence). Trimming shortened V by 2 bases and J by 0 bases, and 11 bases separated the two germline ends. CDR3 residues: CASSLFGTSSYEQYF. The CDR3 DNA reads as TGTGCCAGCAGCTTATTTGGGACCAGCTCCTACGAGCAGTACTTC.

The sample holds a few counts of this clonotype. The chain combines TRBV20-1 with TRBJ2-1; D possibly corresponds to TRBD2 (5 bases). The length of the CDR3 is 15 residues. CDR1 is DFQATT, CDR2 SNEGSKA, per germline (reference sequence). V lost 0 bases and J 0 bases, leaving 9 bases between the germline ends. The CDR3 coding sequence is TGCAGTGCTAGAGATGTAGCGTTCTCCTACAATGAGCAGTTCTTC. Residues: CSARDVAFSYNEQFF.

This clonotype appeared a few times. V and J are TRBV4-1 and TRBJ2-3, with D maybe TRBD2 (5 bases). CDR3 length: 17 residues. V was cut by 0 bases and J by 3 bases, with 16 bases left in between. Germline-derived CDR1 and CDR2 are MGHRA and YSYEKL. CDR3 amino acids: CASSQDGTGAGTDTQYF. The CDR3 DNA reads as TGCGCCAGCAGCCAAGACGGAACTGGTGCGGGTACAGATACGCAGTATTTT.

The CDR3 nucleotides are TGTGCCAGCAGACCACCGGGACTAGCGGCCTATGCGGCCTACGAGCAGTACTTC. This gives the protein CASRPPGLAAYAAYEQYF. This chain joins TRBV11-2 and TRBJ2-7; 11 bases line up with TRBD2. The CDR3 is 18 amino acids. Looked up from germline, CDR1 is SGHAT and CDR2 is FQNNGV. Trimming took 6 bases from V and 2 from J; bases not matched to a gene: 15.

This clonotype was seen a few times. This chain uses TRBV10-1 with TRBJ1-6; 9 bases are a match to TRBD1. The length of the CDR3 is 13 residues. The trim removed 8 bases at V and 7 bases at J, leaving 3 bases unmatched. The germline CDR1 and CDR2 sequences are WNHNN and SYGVQD (reference sequence). CDR3 region: CASRDRENSPLHF. CDR3 sequence (DNA): TGCGCCAGCCGGGACAGGGAAAATTCACCCCTCCACTTT.

This clonotype has only a few counts. The chain links TRBV20-1 to TRBJ2-5; TRBD1 matches 7 bases. Germline assignment: CDR1 DFQATT and CDR2 SNEGSKA (reference sequence). There are 15 residues in the CDR3. V trimming: 6 bases; J trimming: 5 bases; junction bases outside the gene matches: 15. CDR3 nucleotides: TGCAGTGCGGGGCAGGGGGATTTCAGCGTTGAGACCCAGTACTTC. Encoded protein: CSAGQGDFSVETQYF.

V gene TRBV20-1 combines with J gene TRBJ1-2; TRBD1 is a possible D gene (5 bases). CDR1 is DFQATT and CDR2 is SNEGSKA in the germline V gene (reference sequence). Trimming took 1 base from V and 9 from J, leaving 15 bases between them. The CDR3 extends over 13 amino acids. CDR3 in DNA: TGCAGTGCTAGAGTATCAGGGATCCTAAGCTACACCTTC. This codes for CSARVSGILSYTF.

This rearrangement joins TRBV6-1 to TRBJ2-1; 10 nucleotides agree with TRBD2. The CDR3 has 14 amino acids. Per germline, CDR1 MNHNS and CDR2 SASEGT. J lost 9 bases, V lost 7 bases, and 9 bases had no gene match. Here the CDR3 DNA reads TGTGCCAGCATTCGTCTAGCGGGAGACGGTGAGCAGTTCTTC. This sequence encodes CASIRLAGDGEQFF.

The chain is built from TRBV5-1 and TRBJ1-6, with 7 bases lining up with TRBD1. The ends lost 3 bases at V and 10 bases at J; junction bases unmatched: 10. The CDR3 covers 15 residues. Germline V CDR1 and CDR2: SGHRS, YFSETQ. CDR3 in amino acids: CASSSTGTDFSPLHF. Written as DNA, the CDR3 is TGCGCCAGCAGCTCCACCGGGACAGACTTCTCACCCCTCCACTTT.

This clonotype has a handful of counts. This sequence joins TRBV5-1 and TRBJ1-2; 7 positions match TRBD1. Germline lookup yields CDR1 SGHRS and CDR2 YFSETQ. This CDR3 is 14 amino acids long. Trimming cost V 0 bases and J 4 bases; bases outside gene matches: 3. This CDR3 reads CASSLEDRSYGYTF. The CDR3 nucleotides read TGCGCCAGCAGCTTGGAGGACAGGAGCTATGGCTACACCTTC.

The rearrangement links TRBV10-3 to TRBJ1-2; D is uncertain. Trimming took 7 bases from V and 3 from J, leaving 15 bases between them. This CDR3 region has 14 residues. Germline lookup yields CDR1 ENHRY and CDR2 SYGVKD. The CDR3 bases are TGTGCCATCAACAGAGGGAGTCTCGACTATGGCTACACCTTC. Translation gives CAINRGSLDYGYTF.

V usage is TRBV21-1 and J usage is TRBJ1-5; the DNA was not used to check the table's D call, TRBD1. TRBV21-1 is annotated as a pseudogene. The CDR3 loop spans 16 amino acids. Here the CDR3 reads CASRAWTGNSNQPQHF. The CDR3 nucleotides are TGTGCCAGCCGAGCCTGGACAGGGAACAGCAATCAGCCCCAGCATTTT.

This clonotype showed up many times. V usage is TRBV29-1 and J usage is TRBJ2-1, with TRBD2 matching over 7 bases. After removal of 6 bases from V and 5 bases from J, the junction contained 1 base not matched to a gene. CDR3 length: 11 amino acids. Germline V gives CDR1 SQVTM, CDR2 ANQGSEA. For the CDR3, the DNA is TGCAGCGTAGGGAGGGACAATGAGCAGTTCTTC. As protein: CSVGRDNEQFF.

V gene TRBV20-1 combines with J gene TRBJ2-2; D remains unclear. This CDR3 contains 14 residues. The V gene's germline CDR1 is DFQATT and CDR2 SNEGSKA (reference sequence). Trimming shortened V by 1 base and J by 5 bases, and 11 bases separated the two germline ends. In DNA form, the CDR3 reads TGCAGTGCTAGAGGGGTCGTGGGTACCGGGGAGCTGTTTTTT. Amino acids: CSARGVVGTGELFF.

The J gene is TRBJ2-5, the V gene TRBV10-3, with 7 bases lining up with TRBD2. The J segment lost 5 bases and the V segment lost 11 bases, leaving 14 bases of the junction unmatched. Germline V gives CDR1 ENHRY, CDR2 SYGVKD. CDR3 length equals 14 residues. Written as DNA, the CDR3 is TGTGCCTCGGCGGGGGTCGGTGGGTCCGAGACCCAGTACTTC. This translates into CASAGVGGSETQYF.

V gene TRBV7-2 combines with J gene TRBJ2-6, with D maybe TRBD1 (5 bases). The CDR3 sequence is 15 residues long. The germline V and J ends were trimmed by 3 bases and 2 bases, with 8 bases remaining between them. Germline V lookup: CDR1 SGHTA, CDR2 FQGNSA. CDR3 amino acids: CASSFRATGANVLTF. CDR3 DNA: TGTGCCAGCAGCTTCAGGGCCACTGGGGCCAACGTCCTGACTTTC.

This clonotype was detected a few times. This chain uses TRBV4-3 with TRBJ1-2, with D possibly matching TRBD1 (5 bases). The CDR3 is 14 residues long. CDR1 is LGHNA, CDR2 YSLEER, per germline. Between the trimmed V and J ends, which lost 1 base and 5 bases, there was a span of 11 bases. CDR3 sequence: CASSQALGGYGYTF. CDR3 sequence (DNA): TGCGCCAGCAGCCAAGCTCTGGGGGGGTATGGCTACACCTTC.

Remarks on this clonotype: This likely comes from a read error, as the CDR3 has no conserved phenylalanine or tryptophan at its end. The DNA is left out, because the CDR3 cannot be placed on it with certainty; the CDR3 is given as TCRdb lists it. This sequence joins TRBV6-2 or TRBV6-3 and TRBJ2-1; no DNA check was done on the table's D call, TRBD1. Germline CDR1 reads MNHEY; CDR2 reads SVGEGT. With termini counted, the CDR3 has 13 amino acids. The CDR3 reads CASSYSTGTGNSV.

J is TRBJ2-1 and V is TRBV7-2, with TRBD1 matching 10 bases. In germline, CDR1 is SGHTA, CDR2 FQGNSA. The length of the CDR3 is 15 residues. J was trimmed by 6 bases and V by 3 bases; bases with no gene match: 5. The CDR3 DNA reads TGTGCCAGCAGCTTGGACAGGGGGGAATTCAATGAGCAGTTCTTC. It encodes CASSLDRGEFNEQFF.